The 32 T cell receptor beta chains below were found in one sample sequenced in a study of blood T cell repertoires in COVID-19. The method was immunoSEQ multiplex PCR; TCRdb's version includes in-frame clones alone and lacks a portion of them. In the table there are approximately 170,000 clones, around nine tenths of which are singletons. The specimen sequenced was peripheral blood. Receptor source: an older man with acute or convalescent COVID-19.

The J gene is TRBJ2-4, the V gene TRBV10-3, with TRBD2 matching 11 bases. CDR1 and CDR2 (germline): ENHRY, SYGVKD. V shed 4 bases, J shed 7 bases, and the junction held 6 bases outside the gene matches. There are 15 residues in the CDR3. DNA of the CDR3: TGTGCCATCAGTGCGAATTTAGCGGGGGGGAACATTCAGTACTTC. Protein sequence: CAISANLAGGNIQYF.

This rearrangement joins TRBV27 to TRBJ1-5; D gene ambiguous. In germline, CDR1 is MNHEY, CDR2 SMNVEV (reference sequence). CDR3 size: 14 residues. Trimming removed 3 bases from V and 0 bases from J, with 6 bases in between. The CDR3 reads CASSFRYSNQPQHF. The CDR3 bases are TGTGCCAGCAGTTTCAGATATAGCAATCAGCCCCAGCATTTT.

The count of this clone is one. V is TRBV15 and J is TRBJ1-2, with 10 bases lining up with TRBD1. The CDR3 has 15 amino acids. The V gene end was trimmed by 3 bases and the J gene end by 3 bases; junction bases not matched to a gene: 4. Germline V CDR1 and CDR2: LNHNV, YYDKDF (reference sequence). The CDR3 coding sequence is TGTGCCACCAGCAGGGGACAGGGGTTGCACTATGGCTACACCTTC. It yields the protein CATSRGQGLHYGYTF.

CDR3 DNA: TGTGCCACTTACCGGCCCTTAGCCTATCTAACCTACGAGCAGTACTTC. It yields the protein CATYRPLAYLTYEQYF. J is TRBJ2-7 and V is TRBV19; D not certain. The CDR3 length is 16 residues. V was clipped by 10 bases and J by 2 bases, with 24 bases between them. Germline V gives CDR1 LNHDA, CDR2 SQIVND (reference sequence).

This clone was picked up one time. The V and J genes are TRBV6-1 and TRBJ2-7, with 10 positions matching TRBD1. The V gene's germline CDR1 is MNHNS and CDR2 SASEGT. V was pared by 0 bases and J by 1 base, with 3 bases of the junction left unmatched. The CDR3 contains 16 residues. This CDR3 is CASSEAGTGDSYEQYF. CDR3 coding DNA: TGTGCCAGCAGTGAAGCCGGGACAGGGGATTCCTACGAGCAGTACTTC.

The V gene is TRBV2, the J gene TRBJ2-5; TRBD2 matches at 11 bases. The junction had 11 bases not matched to a gene; V was cut back by 9 bases and J by 5 bases. CDR3 size: 15 residues. Germline V gene sequence: CDR1 SNHLY, CDR2 FYNNEI. CDR3 DNA: TGTGCCAGGGACTCTCTAGCGGGGGGATGGGAGACCCAGTACTTC. Translating it yields CARDSLAGGWETQYF.

This clone was recorded once. The rearrangement uses TRBV7-2 and TRBJ2-4, with TRBD1 identical over 9 bases. Unmatched junction bases numbered 6, after V lost 5 bases and J lost 1 base. The CDR3 extends over 16 amino acids. CDR1 is SGHTA and CDR2 is FQGNSA in the germline V gene. The CDR3, as DNA: TGTGCCAGCAGCGAGGGACAGGGCGGTGCCAAAAACATTCAGTACTTC. This codes for CASSEGQGGAKNIQYF.

This clone was picked up one time. This chain links TRBV24-1 with TRBJ2-3; D might be TRBD2 (5 bases). This CDR3 has 14 amino acids. Trimming stripped 5 bases from V and 1 base from J, with 9 bases between. From germline, CDR1 is KGHDR and CDR2 SFDVKD. The CDR3 DNA sequence: TGTGCCACCAGTGCCAGCGGACGCACAGATACGCAGTATTTT. Translated, it gives CATSASGRTDTQYF.

This CDR3 is CASSPGLAGEGEQYF. The CDR3 bases are TGCGCCAGCAGCCCGGGACTAGCGGGGGAGGGGGAGCAGTACTTC. J is TRBJ2-7 and V is TRBV5-1; the match to TRBD2 covers 14 bases. V was clipped by 4 bases and J by 7 bases; unmatched bases: 7. Germline CDR1 is SGHRS and CDR2 is YFSETQ. This CDR3 spans 15 amino acids. Based on the CDR3 plus reference TRBV5-1 and TRBJ2-7, the full variable domain is KAGVTQTPRYLIKTRGQQVTLSCSPISGHRSVSWYQQTPGQGLQFLFEYFSETQRNKGNFPGRFSGRQFSNSRSEMNVSTLELGDSALYLCASSPGLAGEGEQYFGPGTRLTVT.

V and J are TRBV24-1 and TRBJ2-3; 7 bases are shared with TRBD1. V gave up 4 bases and J gave up 2 bases; unmatched junction bases: 11. The CDR3 runs 17 residues. Germline V gene sequence: CDR1 KGHDR, CDR2 SFDVKD. The CDR3 DNA follows: TGTGCCACCAGTGACCCAAGCAGGACAGGATTCACAGATACGCAGTATTTT. This codes for CATSDPSRTGFTDTQYF.

V and J are TRBV7-2 and TRBJ2-2; the D is unclear. Per germline, CDR1 SGHTA and CDR2 FQGNSA. V lost 3 bases, J lost 0 bases, and 11 bases lay in between. This CDR3 region has 16 residues. Here the CDR3 DNA reads TGTGCCAGCAGCTTCTCACAGTTAACGAACACCGGGGAGCTGTTTTTT. Its translation: CASSFSQLTNTGELFF.

The chain joins TRBV7-9 to TRBJ1-2, with 7 bases identical to TRBD1. V shed 0 bases, J shed 1 base, and the junction held 8 bases outside the gene matches. CDR3 length: 17 amino acids. Germline V gene lookup returns CDR1 SEHNR and CDR2 FQNEAQ (reference sequence). CDR3 sequence reads: CASSLAGQGENNYGYTF. In DNA, the CDR3 is TGTGCCAGCAGCTTAGCTGGGCAGGGGGAGAATAACTATGGCTACACCTTC.

The gene calls are TRBV2 and TRBJ1-2; D is unclear. CDR1 and CDR2 from the germline V gene are SNHLY and FYNNEI. The V end was cut by 6 bases, the J end by 9 bases, with 17 bases between. CDR3 length: 13 amino acids. CDR3: CASSQLQLVSYTF. The CDR3 region has the DNA TGTGCCAGCAGCCAGCTACAGCTGGTTAGCTACACCTTC.

The V and J genes are TRBV2 and TRBJ1-6; 9 bases are shared with TRBD1. V trimming: 8 bases; J trimming: 6 bases; junction bases outside the gene matches: 5. CDR3 size: 14 residues. CDR1 is SNHLY and CDR2 is FYNNEI in the germline V gene. This chain's CDR3 is CASRLDRGNSPLHF. CDR3 nucleotides: TGTGCCAGCCGGCTGGACAGGGGTAATTCACCCCTCCACTTT.

The rearrangement links TRBV2 to TRBJ1-4; weak D call: TRBD1 (6 bases). This CDR3 has 17 amino acids. V shed 7 bases and J shed 8 bases, with 26 bases lying between them. Germline V lookup: CDR1 SNHLY, CDR2 FYNNEI. The CDR3 nucleotides are TGTGCCAGCAAACGGGGCACAGGGAGTAGTATCCGGGAAAAACTGTTTTTT. It encodes CASKRGTGSSIREKLFF.

This chain links TRBV2 with TRBJ1-2, with D possibly TRBD1 on 5 matching bases. The CDR3 loop spans 14 amino acids. Germline CDR1 reads SNHLY; CDR2 reads FYNNEI. V was pared by 6 bases and J by 8 bases, with 19 bases between. In nucleotides, the CDR3 is TGTGCCAGCAGCTCATTTGGGGGGGTAAGCGGCTACACCTTC. Translating gives CASSSFGGVSGYTF.

The chain uses TRBV7-9 and TRBJ2-7; possibly TRBD2 for D (5 bases). This CDR3 has 13 amino acids. V gave up 5 bases and J gave up 6 bases, with 14 bases separating them. The V gene's germline CDR1 is SEHNR and CDR2 FQNEAQ (reference sequence). CDR3 amino acids: CASSRRDEPEQYF. The CDR3 nucleotides read TGTGCCAGCAGCCGACGGGATGAACCCGAGCAGTACTTC.

Only one count was recorded for this clone. The chain couples TRBV7-3 to TRBJ2-1; TRBD2 aligns across 10 bases. After removal of 1 base from V and 5 bases from J, the junction contained 20 bases not matched to a gene. The CDR3 runs 21 residues. Per the germline V gene, CDR1 is SGHTA and CDR2 is FQGTGA. The CDR3 region is CASSLRQPGSGGYPRDNEQFF. CDR3 bases: TGTGCCAGCAGCTTAAGGCAACCGGGTAGCGGGGGGTACCCCCGTGACAATGAGCAGTTCTTC.

V usage is TRBV4-1 and J usage is TRBJ1-4; D call uncertain. This CDR3 has 17 amino acids. Germline CDR1 and CDR2: MGHRA and YSYEKL. Trimming stripped 0 bases from V and 0 bases from J, with 11 bases between. Here the CDR3 reads CASSQETRAATNEKLFF. CDR3 DNA: TGCGCCAGCAGCCAAGAAACGCGGGCAGCAACTAATGAAAAACTGTTTTTT.

V and J are TRBV12-3 or TRBV12-4 and TRBJ1-1; D call uncertain. CDR3 length: 13 residues. V dropped 5 bases and J dropped 7 bases, with 14 bases sitting between them. Written as DNA, the CDR3 is TGTGCCAGCAGTACCCACGGGTGGAGTGAAGCTTTCTTT. Translated, it gives CASSTHGWSEAFF.

Concerning this clone: The junction shows a germline mismatch at one end, possibly a read error. This rearrangement joins TRBV7-7 to TRBJ2-5; TRBD2 matches at 13 bases. Germline lookup yields CDR1 SSHAT and CDR2 FNYEAQ (reference sequence). This CDR3 has 17 residues. Here the CDR3 reads CASSPQEGLAGMETQYF. The CDR3 nucleotides read TGTGCTAGCAGCCCTCAGGAGGGACTAGCGGGAATGGAGACCCAGTACTTC.

The rearrangement links TRBV2 to TRBJ2-5, with 9 bases matching TRBD1. The CDR3 spans 14 residues. Germline lookup yields CDR1 SNHLY and CDR2 FYNNEI. Trimming cost V 6 bases and J 5 bases; bases outside gene matches: 7. CDR3 in amino acids: CASRYTGGAETQYF. The CDR3 bases are TGTGCCAGCAGGTACACAGGGGGCGCCGAGACCCAGTACTTC.

The chain is built from TRBV7-8 and TRBJ1-5, with a weak D call TRBD1 (5 bases). CDR1 and CDR2 from the germline V gene are SGHVS and FQNEAQ. The CDR3 spans 13 residues. The CDR3 loop reads CGGGEGPNQPQHF. In DNA, the CDR3 is TGTGGCGGAGGGGAAGGGCCGAATCAGCCCCAGCATTTT.

A few counts support this clone. V usage is TRBV7-2 and J usage is TRBJ1-2, with D tentatively TRBD1 (5 bases). Trimming cost V 3 bases and J 7 bases, with 21 bases left between them. CDR1 and CDR2 (germline): SGHTA, FQGNSA. This CDR3 spans 16 amino acids. The CDR3 loop reads CASSFPERQGLLGYTF. The CDR3 nucleotides read TGTGCCAGCAGCTTCCCCGAGAGGCAGGGCCTTCTTGGCTACACCTTC.

The V and J genes are TRBV15 and TRBJ2-2; perhaps TRBD1 as D (6 bases). The CDR3 spans 16 residues. The V end was cut by 0 bases, the J end by 4 bases, with 12 bases between. Germline CDR1 and CDR2: LNHNV and YYDKDF (reference sequence). CDR3 region: CATSRDRTVGTGELFF. The CDR3 DNA reads TGTGCCACCAGCAGAGATCGGACAGTAGGCACCGGGGAGCTGTTTTTT.

This chain connects TRBV10-3 to TRBJ2-1, with 11 bases identical to TRBD2. Losses at the gene ends were 0 bases for V and 5 bases for J; bases not matched to a gene: 3. Germline V gives CDR1 ENHRY, CDR2 SYGVKD. The CDR3 has 16 residues. Here the CDR3 reads CAISESGLAGHNEQFF. CDR3 nucleotide sequence: TGTGCCATCAGTGAGTCAGGACTAGCGGGCCACAATGAGCAGTTCTTC.

V is TRBV5-4 and J is TRBJ2-5; 7 positions match TRBD2. V gave up 2 bases and J gave up 5 bases; unmatched junction bases: 12. In germline, CDR1 is SGHNT, CDR2 YYREEE (reference sequence). The CDR3 contains 16 residues. The CDR3 coding sequence is TGTGCCAGCAGCTTTAGAGCGTCTAGCGGAGTGGAGACCCAGTACTTC. Its protein is CASSFRASSGVETQYF.

This chain joins TRBV7-9 and TRBJ2-7, with TRBD2 identical over 8 bases. J lost 5 bases, V lost 5 bases, and 8 bases had no gene match. Germline lookup yields CDR1 SEHNR and CDR2 FQNEAQ (reference sequence). This CDR3 contains 14 residues. CDR3 loop: CASSPRTSRDEQYF. DNA of the CDR3: TGTGCCAGCAGCCCCCGGACTAGCAGGGACGAGCAGTACTTC.

This clone was found once. The rearrangement uses TRBV30 and TRBJ1-1, with D hard to call. V lost 1 base to trimming and J lost 0 bases, with 6 bases between them. The CDR3 is 13 residues long. Per germline, CDR1 GTSNPN and CDR2 SVGIG (reference sequence). CDR3 nucleotides: TGTGCCTGGAGTGCAGATATGAACACTGAAGCTTTCTTT. Its protein product is CAWSADMNTEAFF.

This clone was seen only once. The V call is TRBV3-1 (or the pseudogene TRBV3-2), the J call TRBJ1-2, with 7 bases that match TRBD1. CDR1 is LGHDT, CDR2 YNNKEL, per germline (reference sequence). The length of the CDR3 is 11 residues. V dropped 5 bases and J dropped 12; count of bases not matched to a gene: 6. DNA of the CDR3: TGTGCCAGCAGCGCGGGACAGAGCCACACCTTC. Protein sequence: CASSAGQSHTF.

The CDR3 loop is CASSLTRTVLSYEQYF. The DNA for the CDR3 is TGCGCCAGCAGCTTGACCCGGACAGTACTATCCTACGAGCAGTACTTC. The chain recombines TRBV5-1 with TRBJ2-7; D is possibly TRBD1 (6 bases). CDR3 size: 16 residues. CDR1 is SGHRS and CDR2 is YFSETQ in the germline V gene. Trimming removed 1 base from V and 1 base from J, with 15 bases in between. Using reference TRBV5-1 and TRBJ2-7 for the parts outside the CDR3, the full variable domain is KAGVTQTPRYLIKTRGQQVTLSCSPISGHRSVSWYQQTPGQGLQFLFEYFSETQRNKGNFPGRFSGRQFSNSRSEMNVSTLELGDSALYLCASSLTRTVLSYEQYFGPGTRLTVT.

V usage is TRBV5-1 and J usage is TRBJ2-7, with D maybe TRBD1 (6 bases). The CDR3 is 13 amino acids. CDR1 is SGHRS and CDR2 is YFSETQ in the germline V gene. Trimming removed 4 bases at V and 6 bases at J, with 14 bases between. CDR3 DNA: TGCGCCAGCAGCGCGAACAGGGTTGCCGAGCAGTACTTC. Protein sequence: CASSANRVAEQYF.